This TCR beta chain was identified in a study of cytomegalovirus exposure and HLA in healthy donors. Per germline, CDR1 LGHNA and CDR2 YNFKEQ. The CDR3 has 12 amino acids. V was trimmed by 0 bases and J by 10 bases, leaving 8 bases between them. Profiled with immunoSEQ multiplex PCR; TCRdb holds only in-frame clones, not every one. This sample has about 64,000 clones, with about 89% found just once. The rearrangement joins TRBV4-2 to TRBJ2-3, with D perhaps matching TRBD2 (5 bases). The sequenced material came from PBMCs. The TCR sequence derives from a woman in her late teens or twenties in good health and CMV-seronegative. CDR3 coding DNA: TGTGCCAGCAGCCAAGAACTAGTGTCGCAGTATTTT. Protein sequence: CASSQELVSQYF.